These 8 T cell receptor beta chains originate from one sample sequenced in a study of T cell repertoires in aging, cancer and after chemotherapy. A mixed TRB-A/B primer pool amplified rearranged TRB by multiplex touch-down PCR. One entry per CDR3 protein, called by TCRdb with MiXCR from the multiplex PCR reads. Found here are about 8,400 distinct CDR3 sequences, around 33% of them singletons; the top ten hold roughly 3.5%. TCR beta rearrangements were amplified from peripheral blood genomic DNA. Specimen: blood. The origin of the receptors is a human donor in good health.

V usage is TRBV6-4 and J usage is TRBJ2-3; D ambiguous. The CDR3 runs to 14 residues. Germline CDR1 MRHNA, CDR2 SNTAGT. V lost 3 bases to trimming and J lost 0 bases, with 7 bases between them. CDR3 amino acids: CASSERPSTDTQYF. The CDR3, as DNA: TGTGCCAGCAGTGAAAGGCCGAGCACAGATACGCAGTATTTT.

By share, this clonotype counts as medium-sized. The genes are TRBV29-1 and TRBJ1-2, with 9 positions matching TRBD1. V lost 3 bases to trimming and J lost 6 bases; unmatched junction nucleotides: 8. The CDR3 totals 14 residues. Germline values: CDR1 SQVTM, CDR2 ANQGSEA. CDR3 bases: TGCAGCGTTGATTTGGGACAGGGAAGGCATGGCTACACCTTC. This gives the protein CSVDLGQGRHGYTF.

This clonotype was recorded a few times. This chain links TRBV6-2 or TRBV6-3 with TRBJ1-1, with D hard to call. The length of the CDR3 is 12 residues. V shed 2 bases and J shed 1 base, with 2 bases lying between them. Germline V gene data show CDR1 as MNHEY and CDR2 as SVGEGT. The CDR3 loop is CASSYENTEAFF. CDR3 nucleotides: TGTGCCAGCAGTTACGAGAACACTGAAGCTTTCTTT.

The gene calls are TRBV7-9 and TRBJ2-1; 7 bases map to TRBD2. Trimming removed 4 bases from V and 10 bases from J; junction bases left unmatched: 10. CDR1 SEHNR and CDR2 FQNEAQ come from the germline V gene (reference sequence). This CDR3 has 14 residues. The CDR3 loop reads CASSSWDYRGEQFF. CDR3 in DNA: TGTGCCAGCAGCTCCTGGGACTACCGAGGGGAGCAGTTCTTC.

Concerning this clonotype: This may arise from a read error, as a much more abundant clone is one base away. This chain uses TRBV19 with TRBJ2-2, with D unresolved. The CDR3 totals 14 residues. Germline V CDR1 and CDR2: LNHDA, SQIVND (reference sequence). The V and J ends lost 8 bases and 9 bases respectively, with 19 bases between them. CDR3 DNA: TGTGCCAGTTCCCTCCCCAATCGGGCCAGGGAGCTGTTTTTT. This gives the protein CASSLPNRARELFF.

This clonotype has more than one count but fewer than ten. V usage is TRBV19 and J usage is TRBJ1-1; D ambiguous. The CDR3 consists of 13 residues. The V end lost 5 bases, the J end lost 2 bases, and 9 bases lay between the germline ends. Germline CDR1 reads LNHDA; CDR2 reads SQIVND (reference sequence). As DNA, the CDR3 is TGTGCCAGTAGTCACGGCTTCAACACTGAAGCTTTCTTT. It specifies CASSHGFNTEAFF.

The chain links TRBV5-6 to TRBJ1-5, with 9 bases fitting TRBD1. Germline V lookup: CDR1 SGHDT, CDR2 YYEEEE. The CDR3 is made up of 17 amino acids. The ends lost 6 bases at V and 7 bases at J; junction bases unmatched: 17. Written as DNA, the CDR3 is TGTGCCAGCACCGTCTTCCGGCGGGACAGGGAGGGCCAGCCCCAGCATTTT. It is translated as CASTVFRRDREGQPQHF.

By its share, this clonotype is medium-sized. V gene TRBV12-3 or TRBV12-4 combines with J gene TRBJ1-2; TRBD1 aligns across 9 bases. Losses at the gene ends were 5 bases for V and 7 bases for J; bases not matched to a gene: 5. The CDR3 is 13 amino acids. As DNA, the CDR3 is TGTGCCAGCAGTGCCCGGGACAGGGTTGGCTACACCTTC. This encodes CASSARDRVGYTF.